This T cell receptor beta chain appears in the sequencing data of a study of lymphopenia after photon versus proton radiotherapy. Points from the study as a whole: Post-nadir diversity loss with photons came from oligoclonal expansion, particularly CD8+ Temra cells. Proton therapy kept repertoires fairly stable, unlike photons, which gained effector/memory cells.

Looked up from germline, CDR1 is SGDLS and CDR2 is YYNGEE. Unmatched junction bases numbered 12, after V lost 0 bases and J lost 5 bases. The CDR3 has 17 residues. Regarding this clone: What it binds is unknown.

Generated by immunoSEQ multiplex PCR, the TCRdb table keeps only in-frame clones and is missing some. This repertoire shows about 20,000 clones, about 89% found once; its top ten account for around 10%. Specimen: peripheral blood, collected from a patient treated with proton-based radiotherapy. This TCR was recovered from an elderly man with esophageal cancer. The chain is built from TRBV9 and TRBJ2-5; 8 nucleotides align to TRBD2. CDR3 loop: CASSVDDGRAVFETQYF. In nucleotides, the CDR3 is TGTGCCAGCAGCGTAGATGACGGGAGGGCCGTCTTCGAGACCCAGTACTTC.